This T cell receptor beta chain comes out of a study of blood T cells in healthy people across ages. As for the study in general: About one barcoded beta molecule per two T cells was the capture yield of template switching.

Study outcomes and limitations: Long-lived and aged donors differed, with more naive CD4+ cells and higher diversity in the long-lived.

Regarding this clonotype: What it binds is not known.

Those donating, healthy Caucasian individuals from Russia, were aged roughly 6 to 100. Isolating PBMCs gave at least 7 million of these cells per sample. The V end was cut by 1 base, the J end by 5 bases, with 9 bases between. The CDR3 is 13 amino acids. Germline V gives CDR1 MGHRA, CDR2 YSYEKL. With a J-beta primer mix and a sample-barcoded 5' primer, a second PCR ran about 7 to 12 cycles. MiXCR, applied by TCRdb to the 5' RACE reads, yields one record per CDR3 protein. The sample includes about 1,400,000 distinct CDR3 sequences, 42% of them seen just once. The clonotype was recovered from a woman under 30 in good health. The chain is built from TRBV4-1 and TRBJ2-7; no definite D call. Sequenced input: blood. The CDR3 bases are TGCGCCAGCAGCCAAGGGTTACAGAACGAGCAGTACTTC. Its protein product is CASSQGLQNEQYF.